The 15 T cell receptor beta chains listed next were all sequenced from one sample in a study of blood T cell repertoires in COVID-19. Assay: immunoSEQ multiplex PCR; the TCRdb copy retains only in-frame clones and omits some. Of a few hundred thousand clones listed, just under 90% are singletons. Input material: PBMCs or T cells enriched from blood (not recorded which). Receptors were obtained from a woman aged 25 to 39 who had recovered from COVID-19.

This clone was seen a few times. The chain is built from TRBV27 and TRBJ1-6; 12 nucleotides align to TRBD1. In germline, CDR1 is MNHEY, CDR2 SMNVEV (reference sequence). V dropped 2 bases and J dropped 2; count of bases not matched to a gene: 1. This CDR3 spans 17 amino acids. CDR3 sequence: CASSLGDRGPYNSPLHF. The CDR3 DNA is TGTGCCAGCAGTTTAGGGGACAGGGGGCCCTATAATTCACCCCTCCACTTT.

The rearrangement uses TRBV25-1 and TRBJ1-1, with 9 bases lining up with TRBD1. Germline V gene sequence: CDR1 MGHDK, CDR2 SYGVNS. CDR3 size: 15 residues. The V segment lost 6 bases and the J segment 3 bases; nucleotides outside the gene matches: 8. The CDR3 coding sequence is TGTGCCAGCAGCAGAACGGGGACAGGGTACACTGAAGCTTTCTTT. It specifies CASSRTGTGYTEAFF.

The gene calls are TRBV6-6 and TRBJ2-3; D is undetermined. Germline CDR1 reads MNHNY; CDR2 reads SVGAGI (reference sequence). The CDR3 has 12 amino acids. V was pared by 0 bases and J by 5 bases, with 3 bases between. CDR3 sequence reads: CASSYSIDTQYF. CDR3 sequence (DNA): TGTGCCAGCAGTTACTCTATAGATACGCAGTATTTT.

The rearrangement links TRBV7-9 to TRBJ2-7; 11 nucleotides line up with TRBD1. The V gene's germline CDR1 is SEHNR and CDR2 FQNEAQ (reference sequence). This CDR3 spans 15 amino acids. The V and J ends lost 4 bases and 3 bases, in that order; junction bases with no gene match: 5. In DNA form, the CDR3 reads TGTGCCAGCAGCTCCCGGGACAGGGGGATCTACGAGCAGTACTTC. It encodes CASSSRDRGIYEQYF.

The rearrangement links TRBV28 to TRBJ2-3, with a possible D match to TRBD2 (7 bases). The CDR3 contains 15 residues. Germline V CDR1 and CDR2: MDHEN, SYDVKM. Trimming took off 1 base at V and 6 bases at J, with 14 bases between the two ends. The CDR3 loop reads CASSLFTGGSDTQYF. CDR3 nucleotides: TGTGCCAGCAGTTTATTCACGGGGGGCTCGGATACGCAGTATTTT.

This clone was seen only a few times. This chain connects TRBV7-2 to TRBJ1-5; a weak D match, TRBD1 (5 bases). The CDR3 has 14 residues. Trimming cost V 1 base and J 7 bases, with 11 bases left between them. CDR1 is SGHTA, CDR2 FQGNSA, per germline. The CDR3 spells CASSLDFQGQPQHF. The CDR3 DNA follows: TGTGCCAGCAGCTTAGATTTCCAGGGCCAGCCCCAGCATTTT.

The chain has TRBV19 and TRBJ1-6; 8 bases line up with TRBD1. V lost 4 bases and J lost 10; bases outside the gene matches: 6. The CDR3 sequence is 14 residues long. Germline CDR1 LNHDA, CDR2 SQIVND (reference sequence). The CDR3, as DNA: TGTGCCAGTAGTAGCTCGGGACAGGAATCACCCCTCCACTTT. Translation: CASSSSGQESPLHF.

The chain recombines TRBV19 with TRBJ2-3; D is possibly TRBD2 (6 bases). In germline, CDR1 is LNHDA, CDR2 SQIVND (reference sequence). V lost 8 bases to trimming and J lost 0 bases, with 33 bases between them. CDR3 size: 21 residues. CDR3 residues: CASRPRRGVGGGHESTDTQYF. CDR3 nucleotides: TGTGCCAGTCGCCCACGGCGAGGAGTCGGGGGTGGACACGAAAGCACAGATACGCAGTATTTT. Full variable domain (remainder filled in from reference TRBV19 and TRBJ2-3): DGGITQSPKYLFRKEGQNVTLSCEQNLNHDAMYWYRQDPGQGLRLIYYSQIVNDFQKGDIAEGYSVSREKKESFPLTVTSAQKNPTAFYLCASRPRRGVGGGHESTDTQYFGPGTRLTVL.

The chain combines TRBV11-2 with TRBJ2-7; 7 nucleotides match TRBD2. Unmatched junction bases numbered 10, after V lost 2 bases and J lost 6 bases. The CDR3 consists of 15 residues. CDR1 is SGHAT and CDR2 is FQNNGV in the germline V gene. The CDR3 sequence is CASSLYGGRSREQYF. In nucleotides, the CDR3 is TGTGCCAGCAGCTTATACGGCGGGAGATCACGCGAGCAGTACTTC.

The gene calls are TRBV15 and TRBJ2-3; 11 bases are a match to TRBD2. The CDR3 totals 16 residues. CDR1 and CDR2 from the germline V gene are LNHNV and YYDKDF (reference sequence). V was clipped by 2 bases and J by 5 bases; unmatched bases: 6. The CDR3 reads CATSRTSGSYRDTQYF. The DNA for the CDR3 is TGTGCCACCAGCAGAACTAGCGGGAGTTATAGAGATACGCAGTATTTT.

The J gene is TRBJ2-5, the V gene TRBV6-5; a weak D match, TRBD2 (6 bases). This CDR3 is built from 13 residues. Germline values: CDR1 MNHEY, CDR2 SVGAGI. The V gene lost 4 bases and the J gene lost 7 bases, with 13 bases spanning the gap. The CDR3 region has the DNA TGTGCCAGCAGTTGGACTTTCGGGGGGACCCAGTACTTC. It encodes CASSWTFGGTQYF.

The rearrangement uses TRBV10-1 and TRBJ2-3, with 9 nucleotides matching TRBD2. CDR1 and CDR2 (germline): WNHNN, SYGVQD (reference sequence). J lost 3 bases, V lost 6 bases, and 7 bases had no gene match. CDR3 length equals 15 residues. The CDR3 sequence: CASRQGLARTDTQYF. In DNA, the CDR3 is TGCGCCAGCAGACAAGGACTAGCGAGGACAGATACGCAGTATTTT.

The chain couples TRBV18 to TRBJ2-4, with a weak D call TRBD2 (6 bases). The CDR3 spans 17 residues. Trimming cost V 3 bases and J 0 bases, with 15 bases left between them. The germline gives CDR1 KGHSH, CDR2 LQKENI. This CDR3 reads CASSPSAGMAAKNIQYF. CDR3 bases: TGTGCCAGCTCACCCTCGGCGGGGATGGCAGCCAAAAACATTCAGTACTTC.

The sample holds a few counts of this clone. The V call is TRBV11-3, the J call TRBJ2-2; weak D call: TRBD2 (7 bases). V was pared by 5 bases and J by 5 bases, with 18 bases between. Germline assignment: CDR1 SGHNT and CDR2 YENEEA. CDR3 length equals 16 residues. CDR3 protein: CASSPRGAVPTGELFF. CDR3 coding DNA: TGTGCCAGCAGCCCCCGGGGGGCAGTACCTACCGGGGAGCTGTTTTTT.

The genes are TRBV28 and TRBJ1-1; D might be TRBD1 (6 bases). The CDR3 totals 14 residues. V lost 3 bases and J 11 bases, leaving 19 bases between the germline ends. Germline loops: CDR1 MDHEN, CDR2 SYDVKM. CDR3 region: CASSLPSRGVRAFF. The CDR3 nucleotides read TGTGCCAGCAGTTTGCCCTCCAGGGGTGTTAGGGCTTTCTTT. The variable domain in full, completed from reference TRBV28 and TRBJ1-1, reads DVKVTQSSRYLVKRTGEKVFLECVQDMDHENMFWYRQDPGLGLRLIYFSYDVKMKEKGDIPEGYSVSREKKERFSLILESASTNQTSMYLCASSLPSRGVRAFFGQGTRLTVV.